One sample yielded the 16 T cell receptor beta chains listed below, sequenced in a study of cytomegalovirus exposure and HLA in healthy donors. The PCR was carried out with 60 Vbeta primers and 13 Jbeta primers. Using immunoSEQ multiplex PCR, the repertoire was profiled, and TCRdb retains in-frame clones only, with some absent. The sample consists of 90,000 to 100,000 clones, approximately 79% of them appearing once. Sequenced: PBMCs. These receptors were collected from a male donor in good health and CMV-seronegative.

This clone was seen a few times. The chain links TRBV27 to TRBJ2-2; 8 bases match TRBD1. This CDR3 spans 15 amino acids. Germline-derived CDR1 and CDR2 are MNHEY and SMNVEV (reference sequence). Trimming at V came to 5 bases and at J to 6 bases, leaving 8 bases not matched to a gene. The CDR3 here is CASSPWTGSAGELFF. CDR3 bases: TGTGCCAGCAGTCCTTGGACAGGGAGCGCCGGGGAGCTGTTTTTT.

This chain connects TRBV5-1 to TRBJ2-4; D is perhaps TRBD1 (5 bases). The germline V and J ends were trimmed by 4 bases and 0 bases, with 14 bases remaining between them. Germline CDR1 SGHRS, CDR2 YFSETQ. This CDR3 has 16 amino acids. The CDR3 DNA is TGCGCCAGCAGCCGAGTGGCAGGGCCAGCCAAAAACATTCAGTACTTC. The encoded protein is CASSRVAGPAKNIQYF. The full variable domain, its missing parts supplied by reference TRBV5-1 and TRBJ2-4, is KAGVTQTPRYLIKTRGQQVTLSCSPISGHRSVSWYQQTPGQGLQFLFEYFSETQRNKGNFPGRFSGRQFSNSRSEMNVSTLELGDSALYLCASSRVAGPAKNIQYFGAGTRLSVL.

The chain has TRBV12-2 and TRBJ2-6; the D segment call TRBD2 is taken from the table without a DNA check. TRBV12-2 is given as a pseudogene. The CDR3 has 11 residues. CDR3 in DNA: TGTGCAAGATATGGGGCCAACGTCCTGACTTTC. This sequence encodes CARYGANVLTF.

The chain is built from TRBV5-1 and TRBJ1-2; possible D gene TRBD1, 6 bases. CDR3 length: 15 residues. From germline, CDR1 is SGHRS and CDR2 YFSETQ. Between the trimmed V and J ends, which lost 4 bases and 2 bases, there was a span of 15 bases. The CDR3 DNA is TGCGCCAGCAGCGGAGCTTTGACAGGCAACTATGGCTACACCTTC. Amino acids: CASSGALTGNYGYTF.

CDR3 protein: CSVQQGADTEAFF. CDR3 sequence (DNA): TGCAGCGTTCAACAGGGGGCTGACACTGAAGCTTTCTTT. The rearrangement uses TRBV29-1 and TRBJ1-1, with 9 bases aligning to TRBD1. The CDR3 runs to 13 residues. Germline V gene data show CDR1 as SQVTM and CDR2 as ANQGSEA. The junction had 4 bases not matched to a gene; V was cut back by 5 bases and J by 3 bases.

This clone was seen a handful of times. This sequence joins TRBV7-8 and TRBJ2-5; 11 bases fit TRBD2. Trimming at V came to 6 bases and at J to 1 base, leaving 4 bases not matched to a gene. This CDR3 spans 15 amino acids. Germline values: CDR1 SGHVS, CDR2 FQNEAQ. The CDR3 DNA is TGTGCCAGCAGATTACTAGCGGGAGCCCAAGAGACCCAGTACTTC. Protein sequence: CASRLLAGAQETQYF.

The CDR3 region has the DNA TGTGCCAGCAGCCCGACAGGGTATAGTGAAGCTTTCTTT. It specifies CASSPTGYSEAFF. The gene calls are TRBV6-5 and TRBJ1-1; TRBD1 aligns across 7 bases. The V gene's germline CDR1 is MNHEY and CDR2 SVGAGI. This CDR3 region has 13 residues. Trimming at V came to 6 bases and at J to 7 bases, leaving 8 bases not matched to a gene.

The rearrangement uses TRBV11-2 and TRBJ2-7; perhaps TRBD2 as D (7 bases). V lost 0 bases and J lost 4, with 16 bases in between. In germline, CDR1 is SGHAT, CDR2 FQNNGV. This CDR3 comprises 16 residues. Here the CDR3 DNA reads TGTGCCAGCAGCTTAGAGGGGGGCGGGAGCTCTTACGAGCAGTACTTC. It yields the protein CASSLEGGGSSYEQYF.

The chain uses TRBV19 and TRBJ1-5; D gene unclear. There are 12 residues in the CDR3. V lost 5 bases and J 3 bases, leaving 5 bases between the germline ends. Germline values: CDR1 LNHDA, CDR2 SQIVND (reference sequence). The CDR3 is CASSFLNQPQHF. The CDR3 nucleotides are TGTGCCAGTAGTTTTCTCAATCAGCCCCAGCATTTT.

The rearrangement links TRBV18 to TRBJ2-7; D perhaps matches TRBD1 (5 bases). The germline V and J ends were trimmed by 3 bases and 0 bases, with 15 bases remaining between them. This CDR3 spans 16 amino acids. Germline V gene lookup returns CDR1 KGHSH and CDR2 LQKENI. As DNA, the CDR3 is TGTGCCAGCTCACCGGGCGTAGGTGACAGCTCCTACGAGCAGTACTTC. This codes for CASSPGVGDSSYEQYF.

The rearrangement joins TRBV5-4 to TRBJ2-7, with 14 bases identical to TRBD2. This CDR3 has 18 residues. V dropped 0 bases and J dropped 3; count of bases not matched to a gene: 8. Germline V lookup: CDR1 SGHNT, CDR2 YYREEE (reference sequence). As DNA, the CDR3 is TGTGCCAGCAGCTTGGAAATCTTCGGGACTAGCGGGAGCTACGAGCAGTACTTC. Protein: CASSLEIFGTSGSYEQYF.

This clone was seen more than once but under ten times. The genes are TRBV18 and TRBJ1-2, with D maybe TRBD1 (5 bases). This CDR3 region has 13 residues. Between the trimmed V and J ends, which lost 0 bases and 8 bases, there was a span of 10 bases. Germline V gives CDR1 KGHSH, CDR2 LQKENI. The CDR3 region has the DNA TGTGCCAGCTCACCACCCGTGGGGGGGGGCTACACCTTC. Its translation is CASSPPVGGGYTF.

The rearrangement links TRBV14 to TRBJ2-5; D uncertain. V lost 1 base, J lost 4 bases, and 4 bases lay in between. Germline CDR1 reads SGHDN; CDR2 reads FVKESK. The CDR3 consists of 12 residues. The CDR3 DNA is TGTGCCAGCAGCCAAGTATCAGAGACCCAGTACTTC. It yields the protein CASSQVSETQYF.

V and J are TRBV7-3 and TRBJ2-3, with TRBD2 matching over 12 bases. V was pared by 5 bases and J by 5 bases, with 2 bases of the junction left unmatched. Germline lookup yields CDR1 SGHTA and CDR2 FQGTGA. The CDR3 loop spans 14 amino acids. The CDR3 protein is CASSPGLAGDTQYF. The CDR3 bases are TGTGCCAGCAGCCCGGGACTAGCGGGAGATACGCAGTATTTT.

The chain joins TRBV7-6 to TRBJ2-1; TRBD2 matches at 8 bases. The trim removed 5 bases at V and 5 bases at J, leaving 11 bases unmatched. The germline V gene encodes CDR1 SGHVS and CDR2 FNYEAQ. CDR3 size: 16 residues. The CDR3 nucleotides read TGTGCCAGCAGCGACCCCCTGGCGGGAGGCCACAATGAGCAGTTCTTC. Its translation is CASSDPLAGGHNEQFF.

The chain combines TRBV7-2 with TRBJ1-1, with D possibly being TRBD1 (6 bases). Germline CDR1 is SGHTA and CDR2 is FQGNSA. Trimming shortened V by 8 bases and J by 0 bases, and 13 bases separated the two germline ends. The CDR3 covers 14 residues. The CDR3, as DNA: TGTGCCAGCCTACAGGGATCTCTGAACACTGAAGCTTTCTTT. It translates to CASLQGSLNTEAFF.